This T cell receptor (beta chain) was sequenced during a study of T cell clones after liver transplantation. V was clipped by 0 bases and J by 2 bases, with 17 bases between them. This CDR3 has 18 amino acids. Germline CDR1 reads SGHNT; CDR2 reads YENEEA. TCRdb's table, derived via immunoSEQ multiplex PCR, lists solely in-frame clones and lacks some. The data contain 31,000 or so clones, about 95% of them singletons. This TCR was recovered from a human patient who received a liver transplant. Some T cells may be graft donor cells. The material was CD8+ T cells from blood, obtained 12 months after liver transplant. The chain combines TRBV11-3 with TRBJ1-5, with D maybe TRBD1 (5 bases). The CDR3 sequence: CASSLDRNRLEGNQPQHF. The CDR3 nucleotides read TGTGCCAGCAGCTTAGATAGGAACAGGCTGGAGGGCAATCAGCCCCAGCATTTT.